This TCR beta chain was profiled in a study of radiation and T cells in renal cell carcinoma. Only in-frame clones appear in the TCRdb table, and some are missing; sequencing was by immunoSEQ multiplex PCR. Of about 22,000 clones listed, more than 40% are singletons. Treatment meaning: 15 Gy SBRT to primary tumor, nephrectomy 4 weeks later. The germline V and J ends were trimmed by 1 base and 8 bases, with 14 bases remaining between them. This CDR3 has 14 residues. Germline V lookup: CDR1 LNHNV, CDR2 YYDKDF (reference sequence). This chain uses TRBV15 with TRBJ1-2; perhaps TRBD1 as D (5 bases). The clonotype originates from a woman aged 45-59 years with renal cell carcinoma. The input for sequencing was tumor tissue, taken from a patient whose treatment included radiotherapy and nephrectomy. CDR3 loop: CATSRALTGTGYTF. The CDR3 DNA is TGTGCCACCAGCAGAGCCTTAACCGGGACCGGCTACACCTTC.